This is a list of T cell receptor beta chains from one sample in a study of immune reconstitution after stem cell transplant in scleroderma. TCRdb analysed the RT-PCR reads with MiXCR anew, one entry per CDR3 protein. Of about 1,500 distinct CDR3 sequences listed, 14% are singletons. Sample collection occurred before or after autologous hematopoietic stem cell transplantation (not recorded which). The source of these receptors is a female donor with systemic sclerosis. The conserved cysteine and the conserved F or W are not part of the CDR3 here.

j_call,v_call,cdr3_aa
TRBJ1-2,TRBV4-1,ASSQEGGVGYT
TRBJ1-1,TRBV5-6,ASSLGGNTEAF
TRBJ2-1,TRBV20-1,SVYSGTSGGRNEQF
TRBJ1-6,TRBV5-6,ASSPGGRINSPLH
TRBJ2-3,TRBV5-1,ASSYYSGRTDTQY
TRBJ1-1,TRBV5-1,ASSASNRRNTEAF
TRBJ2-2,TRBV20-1,SAPKPGQSITGELF
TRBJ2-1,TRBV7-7,ASRMALSRVLVNEQF
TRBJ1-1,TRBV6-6,ASSYEGDTEAF
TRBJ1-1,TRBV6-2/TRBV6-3,ASSYDRPGVKDTEAF
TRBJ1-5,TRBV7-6,ASSPNPDQPQH
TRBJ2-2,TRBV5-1,ASSPQTGGTGELF
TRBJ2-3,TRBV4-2,ASSQDLQDTQY
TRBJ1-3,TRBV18,ASSPDLLSGNTIY
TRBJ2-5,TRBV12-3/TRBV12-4,ASSLLGKQETQY
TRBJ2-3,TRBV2,ASSAEEGNTQY
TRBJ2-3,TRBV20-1,SARGGALDTQY
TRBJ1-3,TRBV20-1,SARDRTVLSGNTIY
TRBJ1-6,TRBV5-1,ASSWMAVGHSPLH
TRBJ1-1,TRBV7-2,ASSPQGGGTEAF
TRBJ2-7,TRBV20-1,SALPLDSYEQY
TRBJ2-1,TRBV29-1,SVEAPGPQF
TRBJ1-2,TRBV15,ATSRGGGYGYT
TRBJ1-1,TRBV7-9,ASSSTWGGHRGNTEAF
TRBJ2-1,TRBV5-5,ASKFWSGGNDEQF
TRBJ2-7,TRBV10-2,ASSEFARDEQY
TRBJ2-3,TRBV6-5,ASSTSGGQDTQY
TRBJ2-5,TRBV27,ASSMRWQETQY
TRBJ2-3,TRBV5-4,ASSFPGQGADTQY
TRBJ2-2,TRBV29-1,SVERASAGAGELF
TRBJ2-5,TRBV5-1,ASSPVTGVVETQY
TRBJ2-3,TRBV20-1,SASPGQGRADTQY
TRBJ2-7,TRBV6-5,ASSTTGSLYEQY
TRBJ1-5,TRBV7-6,ASSLDRDHQPQH
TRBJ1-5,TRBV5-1,ASSLSRDGPQH